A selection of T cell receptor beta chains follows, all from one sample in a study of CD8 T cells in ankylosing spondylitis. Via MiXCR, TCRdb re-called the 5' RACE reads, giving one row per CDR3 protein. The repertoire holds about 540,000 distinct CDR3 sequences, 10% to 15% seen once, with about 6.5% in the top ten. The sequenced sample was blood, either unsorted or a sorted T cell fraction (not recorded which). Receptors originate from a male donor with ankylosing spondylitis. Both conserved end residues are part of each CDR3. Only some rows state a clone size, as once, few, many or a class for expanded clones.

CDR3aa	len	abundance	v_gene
CSARIQGAGNEQFF	14	many	TRBV20-1
CASSLFLTQYF	11	.	TRBV7-9
CASSIDHRGQETQYF	15	few	TRBV19
CATSDTGGANTEAFF	15	.	TRBV24-1
CASSLAGQGVTEAFF	15	many	TRBV5-1
CASTYAGRQETQYF	14	.	TRBV12-3/TRBV12-4
CASSHSSGRGEQFF	14	many	TRBV3-1
CASSFGITHTPLHF	14	.	TRBV7-2
CASSHPEGQETQYF	14	many	TRBV3-1
CASSLSWGLAGGSSYNEQFF	20	once	TRBV11-2
CASSVQVGEDTQYF	14	.	TRBV19
CSALQATGGYGYTF	14	.	TRBV20-1
CASSAFQGGGNTIYF	15	few	TRBV9
CSARILGGLAGGREQFF	17	.	TRBV20-1